These 26 T cell receptor beta chains came from one sample sequenced in a study of blood T cell repertoires in COVID-19. The method was immunoSEQ multiplex PCR; TCRdb's version includes in-frame clones alone and lacks a portion of them. Of about 270,000 clones listed, 88% are singletons. The sequenced material came from peripheral blood. Every receptor here comes from a man between 60 and 75 years old who had recovered from COVID-19.

The chain recombines TRBV2 with TRBJ2-7; perhaps TRBD1 as D (7 bases). The germline CDR1 and CDR2 sequences are SNHLY and FYNNEI. CDR3 length: 15 amino acids. Trimming took off 1 base at V and 1 base at J, with 11 bases between the two ends. The CDR3 DNA follows: TGTGCCAGCAGTGAAGGTCCAGGGGGGTCCTACGAGCAGTACTTC. Amino acids: CASSEGPGGSYEQYF.

The chain links TRBV7-2 to TRBJ1-2, with D possibly being TRBD1 (5 bases). Germline CDR1 and CDR2: SGHTA and FQGNSA. CDR3 length: 13 residues. Trimming left V 4 bases short and J 8 bases short, with 14 bases between. CDR3 DNA: TGTGCCAGCAGCTCCGAGCCAGGGATCGGCTACACCTTC. Amino acids: CASSSEPGIGYTF.

The chain uses TRBV27 and TRBJ2-2; D not resolved. Germline V gene sequence: CDR1 MNHEY, CDR2 SMNVEV (reference sequence). With 3 bases removed from V and 6 bases from J, the gap between germline ends came to 8 bases. The CDR3 loop spans 13 amino acids. CDR3: CASSFFLAGELFF. CDR3 DNA sequence: TGTGCCAGCAGTTTTTTCCTCGCCGGGGAGCTGTTTTTT.

This clone was found once. The chain recombines TRBV9 with TRBJ2-1; D is unresolved. The germline CDR1 and CDR2 sequences are SGDLS and YYNGEE. The V gene lost 4 bases and the J gene lost 0 bases, with 11 bases spanning the gap. The CDR3 sequence is 15 residues long. In DNA form, the CDR3 reads TGTGCCAGCAGCACACAGCCGAGCTCCTACAATGAGCAGTTCTTC. It yields the protein CASSTQPSSYNEQFF. Full variable domain (outside the CDR3, taken from reference TRBV9 and TRBJ2-1): DSGVTQTPKHLITATGQRVTLRCSPRSGDLSVYWYQQSLDQGLQFLIQYYNGEERAKGNILERFSAQQFPDLHSELNLSSLELGDSALYFCASSTQPSSYNEQFFGPGTRLTVL.

The gene calls are TRBV2 and TRBJ2-5; the match to TRBD1 covers 10 bases. Per the germline V gene, CDR1 is SNHLY and CDR2 is FYNNEI. The CDR3 sequence is 15 residues long. V gave up 6 bases and J gave up 4 bases; unmatched junction bases: 8. The CDR3 loop reads CASRGDRGRAETQYF. The CDR3 bases are TGTGCCAGCAGGGGGGACAGGGGCCGGGCAGAGACCCAGTACTTC.

The chain links TRBV2 to TRBJ2-3; 11 bases fit TRBD2. This CDR3 comprises 15 residues. Trimming at V came to 3 bases and at J to 6 bases, leaving 5 bases not matched to a gene. The V gene's germline CDR1 is SNHLY and CDR2 FYNNEI. CDR3 residues: CASSDRSGGADTQYF. Here the CDR3 DNA reads TGTGCCAGCAGTGATCGTAGCGGGGGGGCCGATACGCAGTATTTT.

In its sample, this clone was seen once. For the CDR3, the DNA is TGTGCCAGCTCACCAAGCCGGGACAGGCCCTCAGGGGCTTTCTTT. It translates to CASSPSRDRPSGAFF. V gene TRBV18 combines with J gene TRBJ1-1, with 8 bases identical to TRBD1. V was clipped by 2 bases and J by 11 bases; unmatched bases: 13. Germline assignment: CDR1 KGHSH and CDR2 LQKENI. The CDR3 contains 15 residues.

This clone appeared a single time. This rearrangement joins TRBV5-1 to TRBJ2-2, with 7 bases fitting TRBD1. CDR3 length equals 15 residues. J lost 6 bases, V lost 2 bases, and 7 bases had no gene match. CDR1 SGHRS and CDR2 YFSETQ come from the germline V gene. Here the CDR3 reads CASSLREQGSGELFF. DNA of the CDR3: TGCGCCAGCAGCTTAAGAGAACAGGGGTCCGGGGAGCTGTTTTTT.

The rearrangement joins TRBV6-5 to TRBJ2-1, with a possible D match to TRBD2 (6 bases). Germline V CDR1 and CDR2: MNHEY, SVGAGI. The CDR3 covers 15 residues. The V end was cut by 0 bases, the J end by 9 bases, with 15 bases between. CDR3 sequence: CASSYSGLHEGEQFF. As DNA, the CDR3 is TGTGCCAGCAGTTACTCGGGACTCCACGAGGGTGAGCAGTTCTTC.

The J gene is TRBJ2-7, the V gene TRBV5-1; 8 nucleotides match TRBD1. The germline gives CDR1 SGHRS, CDR2 YFSETQ. V lost 0 bases and J lost 4; bases outside the gene matches: 12. This CDR3 contains 17 residues. This CDR3 reads CASSLGHTGQDRYEQYF. CDR3 DNA: TGCGCCAGCAGCTTGGGGCATACGGGACAGGACAGATACGAGCAGTACTTC.

The chain recombines TRBV5-1 with TRBJ1-1; no clear D. Germline V lookup: CDR1 SGHRS, CDR2 YFSETQ. Trimming stripped 1 base from V and 5 bases from J, with 15 bases between. There are 15 residues in the CDR3. The DNA of the CDR3 is TGCGCCAGCAGCTTGTTTGGTTCCGGGGAGACTGAAGCTTTCTTT. It yields the protein CASSLFGSGETEAFF.

This clone was detected a few times. This chain joins TRBV2 and TRBJ1-5; D might be TRBD1 (6 bases). The germline V and J ends were trimmed by 4 bases and 0 bases, with 10 bases remaining between them. The CDR3 sequence is 15 residues long. The germline V gene has CDR1 SNHLY and CDR2 FYNNEI. CDR3 in DNA: TGTGCCAGCAGTGGTACAGGGCATAGCAATCAGCCCCAGCATTTT. As protein: CASSGTGHSNQPQHF.

This chain joins TRBV10-3 and TRBJ2-7, with TRBD2 as a possible D gene (5 bases). This CDR3 has 16 residues. Germline-derived CDR1 and CDR2 are ENHRY and SYGVKD. The V end lost 1 base, the J end lost 2 bases, and 15 bases lay between the germline ends. CDR3 DNA sequence: TGTGCCATCAGTGAGTTAGTCATGAGGACTCCCTACGAGCAGTACTTC. This sequence encodes CAISELVMRTPYEQYF.

The chain joins TRBV5-4 to TRBJ1-1; 7 bases match TRBD1. The CDR3 runs 14 residues. Germline-derived CDR1 and CDR2 are SGHNT and YYREEE (reference sequence). Germline trimming cut 4 bases from V and 4 bases from J; bases unmatched to any gene: 7. CDR3 sequence (DNA): TGTGCCAGCAGCAGACAGGGTATGGGCACTGAAGCTTTCTTT. It translates to CASSRQGMGTEAFF.

The V and J genes are TRBV27 and TRBJ1-1; no clear D gene. Deletions cut 5 bases from V and 4 bases from J, with 17 bases between. CDR3 size: 15 residues. Germline lookup yields CDR1 MNHEY and CDR2 SMNVEV (reference sequence). CDR3 amino acids: CASSPRAGAGTEAFF. Written as DNA, the CDR3 is TGTGCCAGCAGTCCTAGGGCGGGTGCGGGCACTGAAGCTTTCTTT.

This clone was seen only once. The chain combines TRBV5-6 with TRBJ1-1; D is unresolved. Trimming left V 2 bases short and J 8 bases short, with 7 bases between. The CDR3 sequence is 11 residues long. Germline V CDR1 and CDR2: SGHDT, YYEEEE. The CDR3 region is CASSFDEEAFF. The DNA for the CDR3 is TGTGCCAGCAGCTTCGATGAGGAAGCTTTCTTT.

This clone was detected once. The chain carries TRBV6-6 and TRBJ2-1, with a possible D match to TRBD1 (5 bases). The CDR3 contains 16 residues. Germline assignment: CDR1 MNHNY and CDR2 SVGAGI (reference sequence). V lost 4 bases to trimming and J lost 2 bases, with 15 bases between them. The CDR3 sequence is CASSFGVGQPYNEQFF. In DNA, the CDR3 is TGTGCCAGCAGTTTTGGGGTGGGGCAGCCCTACAATGAGCAGTTCTTC.

This rearrangement joins TRBV12-5 to TRBJ2-3, with D possibly being TRBD1 (6 bases). Germline V gene lookup returns CDR1 LGHNT and CDR2 FRNRAP. The CDR3 runs 16 residues. V lost 4 bases to trimming and J lost 6 bases, with 20 bases between them. CDR3 bases: TGTGCTAGTGGTTCGGGAATCAGGGGTTTGGGGGATACGCAGTATTTT. Protein product: CASGSGIRGLGDTQYF.

The genes are TRBV5-1 and TRBJ1-1, with 9 bases identical to TRBD1. With V trimmed by 7 bases and J by 1 base, 2 bases remained unmatched. CDR3 length equals 13 residues. Germline lookup yields CDR1 SGHRS and CDR2 YFSETQ. CDR3 in DNA: TGCGCCAGCGGACAGGGGAAGAACACTGAAGCTTTCTTT. Its translation: CASGQGKNTEAFF.

The J gene is TRBJ1-1, the V gene TRBV18, with D maybe TRBD1 (5 bases). The CDR3 covers 13 residues. The V gene lost 2 bases and the J gene lost 10 bases, with 14 bases spanning the gap. CDR1 KGHSH and CDR2 LQKENI come from the germline V gene. CDR3 region: CASSPGGDRTAFF. CDR3 DNA: TGTGCCAGCTCACCAGGGGGGGACCGGACAGCTTTCTTT.

This clone was picked up a small number of times. DNA of the CDR3: TGTGCCAGCAGCTTAGGGGGTGGCCCTGAAGCTTTCTTT. This gives the protein CASSLGGGPEAFF. This sequence joins TRBV5-8 and TRBJ1-1; D is perhaps TRBD1 (6 bases). The CDR3 loop spans 13 amino acids. V was cut by 2 bases and J by 6 bases, with 11 bases left in between. The germline gives CDR1 SGHTS, CDR2 YDEGEE.

V gene TRBV7-9 combines with J gene TRBJ1-3, with D perhaps matching TRBD1 (6 bases). From germline, CDR1 is SEHNR and CDR2 FQNEAQ (reference sequence). Trimming took 5 bases from V and 9 from J, leaving 20 bases between them. The CDR3 length is 15 residues. This CDR3 is CASSIGTGSGGTIYF. The CDR3 DNA follows: TGTGCCAGCAGCATTGGCACAGGGTCAGGAGGCACCATATATTTT.

The gene calls are TRBV5-1 and TRBJ1-6; maybe TRBD1 (5 bases). The V gene lost 0 bases and the J gene lost 7 bases, with 14 bases spanning the gap. The germline CDR1 and CDR2 sequences are SGHRS and YFSETQ. The length of the CDR3 is 16 residues. The CDR3: CASSLGSGTRNSPLHF. The CDR3 DNA reads TGCGCCAGCAGCTTGGGTTCCGGGACTCGAAATTCACCCCTCCACTTT.

The chain is built from TRBV11-2 and TRBJ2-1; TRBD1 is a possible D gene (5 bases). The CDR3 is 18 amino acids. CDR1 is SGHAT, CDR2 FQNNGV, per germline. Trimming left V 1 base short and J 4 bases short, with 20 bases between. Written as DNA, the CDR3 is TGTGCCAGCAGCTTAGGTTCAGGGTTTCTTACAGGATACAATGAGCAGTTCTTC. This sequence encodes CASSLGSGFLTGYNEQFF.

The chain carries TRBV24-1 and TRBJ2-7, with TRBD2 as a possible D gene (6 bases). The CDR3 loop spans 15 amino acids. Germline CDR1 is KGHDR and CDR2 is SFDVKD. Between the trimmed V and J ends, which lost 12 bases and 5 bases, there was a span of 25 bases. The CDR3 region is CASVPGGLFRHEQYF. The CDR3 DNA follows: TGTGCCTCTGTCCCTGGGGGGTTATTCAGGCACGAGCAGTACTTC.

J is TRBJ2-7 and V is TRBV11-1; D is unresolved. The CDR3 loop spans 13 amino acids. CDR1 is SGHAT, CDR2 FQDESV, per germline (reference sequence). Trimming removed 1 base at V and 7 bases at J, with 11 bases between. CDR3 protein: CASSLGEVREQYF. The CDR3 nucleotides read TGTGCCAGCAGCTTAGGAGAGGTGCGGGAGCAGTACTTC.